These 5 T cell receptor beta chains were sequenced from one sample in a study of graft-versus-host responses after intestinal transplantation. Antigens of these TCRs are unknown. The assay was immunoSEQ multiplex PCR, and TCRdb's table has in-frame clones only and misses some. The data hold tens of thousands of clones, with 82% observed a single time. This specimen consisted of unstimulated CD4+ T cells sorted from spleen or lymph node cells, obtained before intestinal transplant. The receptor source for this set is a human donor who received an intestinal transplant.

This chain links TRBV5-1 with TRBJ2-1; D gene uncertain. The V gene's germline CDR1 is SGHRS and CDR2 YFSETQ. This CDR3 comprises 12 residues. V was shortened by 2 bases and J by 8 bases, with 8 bases between the two germline ends. The CDR3 reads CASSFRIDEQFF. In DNA, the CDR3 is TGCGCCAGCAGCTTCAGGATCGATGAGCAGTTCTTC.

The J gene is TRBJ2-1, the V gene TRBV30, with D hard to call. V lost 1 base to trimming and J lost 8 bases, with 3 bases between them. Germline lookup yields CDR1 GTSNPN and CDR2 SVGIG (reference sequence). CDR3 size: 10 residues. The CDR3 spells CAWSGYEQFF. The CDR3, as DNA: TGTGCCTGGAGTGGCTATGAGCAGTTCTTC. Filled out from reference TRBV30 and TRBJ2-1, the complete variable domain reads SQTIHQWPATLVQPVGSPLSLECTVEGTSNPNLYWYRQAAGRGLQLLFYSVGIGQISSEVPQNLSASRPQDRQFILSSKKLLLSDSGFYLCAWSGYEQFFGPGTRLTVL.

The V call is TRBV18, the J call TRBJ2-1, with a possible D match to TRBD1 (6 bases). V was pared by 2 bases and J by 5 bases, with 10 bases between. The germline V gene encodes CDR1 KGHSH and CDR2 LQKENI. This CDR3 is built from 14 residues. The CDR3 region is CASSPATGNNEQFF. CDR3 in DNA: TGTGCCAGCTCACCAGCAACAGGGAACAATGAGCAGTTCTTC.

The CDR3 loop is CSASKGMGQGTPVEQYF. CDR3 nucleotide sequence: TGCAGCGCCTCAAAAGGAATGGGACAGGGGACCCCGGTCGAGCAGTACTTC. This chain joins TRBV29-1 and TRBJ2-7; the match to TRBD1 covers 10 bases. CDR3 length: 17 residues. Germline lookup yields CDR1 SQVTM and CDR2 ANQGSEA. V shed 7 bases, J shed 6 bases, and the junction held 21 bases outside the gene matches.

The V and J genes are TRBV11-2 and TRBJ2-1; no clear D gene. The V and J ends lost 5 bases and 8 bases respectively, with 7 bases between them. From germline, CDR1 is SGHAT and CDR2 FQNNGV. The CDR3 is 11 amino acids. The CDR3 protein is CASSPSDEQFF. The CDR3 DNA sequence: TGTGCCAGCAGCCCATCGGATGAGCAGTTCTTC.